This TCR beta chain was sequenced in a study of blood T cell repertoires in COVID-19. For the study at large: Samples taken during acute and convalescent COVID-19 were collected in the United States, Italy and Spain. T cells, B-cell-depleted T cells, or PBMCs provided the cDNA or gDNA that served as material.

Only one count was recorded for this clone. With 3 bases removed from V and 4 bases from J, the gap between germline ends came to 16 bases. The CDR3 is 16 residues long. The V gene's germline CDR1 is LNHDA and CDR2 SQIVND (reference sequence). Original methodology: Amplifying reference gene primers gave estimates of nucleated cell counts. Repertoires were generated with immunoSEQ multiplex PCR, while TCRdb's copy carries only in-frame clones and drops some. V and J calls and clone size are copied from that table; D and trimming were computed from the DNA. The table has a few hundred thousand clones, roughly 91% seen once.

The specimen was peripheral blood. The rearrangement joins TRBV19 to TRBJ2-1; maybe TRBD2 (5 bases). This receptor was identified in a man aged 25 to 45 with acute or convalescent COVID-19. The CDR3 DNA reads TGTGCCAGTAGTATTTACACTAGGCCGGGTTACAATGAGCAGTTCTTC. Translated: CASSIYTRPGYNEQFF.